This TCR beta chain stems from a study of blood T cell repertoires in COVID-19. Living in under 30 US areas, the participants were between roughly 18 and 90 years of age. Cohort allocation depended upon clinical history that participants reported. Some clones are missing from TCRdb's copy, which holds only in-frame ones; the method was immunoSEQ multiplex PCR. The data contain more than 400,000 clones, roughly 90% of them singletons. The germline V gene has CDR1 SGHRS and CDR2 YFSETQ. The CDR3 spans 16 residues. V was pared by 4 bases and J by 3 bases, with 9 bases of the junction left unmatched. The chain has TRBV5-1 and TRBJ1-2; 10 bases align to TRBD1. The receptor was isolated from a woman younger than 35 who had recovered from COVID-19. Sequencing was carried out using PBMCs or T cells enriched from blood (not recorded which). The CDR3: CASSPGGTGDHYGYTF. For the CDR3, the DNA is TGCGCCAGCAGCCCGGGGGGGACAGGGGACCACTATGGCTACACCTTC.